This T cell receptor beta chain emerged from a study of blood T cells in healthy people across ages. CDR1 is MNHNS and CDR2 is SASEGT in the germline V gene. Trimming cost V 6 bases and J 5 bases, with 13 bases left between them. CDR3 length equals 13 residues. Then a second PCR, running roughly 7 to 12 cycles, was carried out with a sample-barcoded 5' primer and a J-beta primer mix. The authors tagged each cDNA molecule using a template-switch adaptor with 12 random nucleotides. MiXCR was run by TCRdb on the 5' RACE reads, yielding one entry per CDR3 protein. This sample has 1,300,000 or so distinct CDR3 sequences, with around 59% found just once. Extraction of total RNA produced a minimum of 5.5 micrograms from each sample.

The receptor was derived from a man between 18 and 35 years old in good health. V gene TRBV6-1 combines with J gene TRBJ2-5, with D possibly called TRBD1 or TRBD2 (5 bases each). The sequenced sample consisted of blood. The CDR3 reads CASRSGLWETQYF. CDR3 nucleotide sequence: TGTGCCAGCAGATCGGGGCTATGGGAGACCCAGTACTTC.